These 2 T cell receptor beta chains were sequenced from one sample in a study of pediatric ulcerative colitis. The data were produced by immunoSEQ multiplex PCR, yet TCRdb's version contains in-frame clones alone and is incomplete. The table includes roughly 54,000 clones, more than 75% detected once. The source material was blood. These TCRs come from a boy aged 10-17 years who was a control in a study of pediatric ulcerative colitis.

This clone was seen just once. The V gene is TRBV11-2, the J gene TRBJ2-7; TRBD1 is a possible D gene (6 bases). There are 15 residues in the CDR3. Trimming shortened V by 4 bases and J by 4 bases, and 17 bases separated the two germline ends. Germline assignment: CDR1 SGHAT and CDR2 FQNNGV. The CDR3 DNA is TGTGCCAGCAGCTCGGCGAGGGGCAGGGGTTACGAGCAGTACTTC. It codes for CASSSARGRGYEQYF.

V and J are TRBV5-1 and TRBJ2-5, with D uncertain. Germline V gives CDR1 SGHRS, CDR2 YFSETQ. V lost 5 bases and J 5 bases, leaving 7 bases between the germline ends. This CDR3 region has 11 residues. The CDR3 spells CASSIAETQYF. The CDR3 DNA sequence: TGCGCCAGCAGTATTGCGGAGACCCAGTACTTC. The variable domain in full, completed from reference TRBV5-1 and TRBJ2-5, reads KAGVTQTPRYLIKTRGQQVTLSCSPISGHRSVSWYQQTPGQGLQFLFEYFSETQRNKGNFPGRFSGRQFSNSRSEMNVSTLELGDSALYLCASSIAETQYFGPGTRLLVL.